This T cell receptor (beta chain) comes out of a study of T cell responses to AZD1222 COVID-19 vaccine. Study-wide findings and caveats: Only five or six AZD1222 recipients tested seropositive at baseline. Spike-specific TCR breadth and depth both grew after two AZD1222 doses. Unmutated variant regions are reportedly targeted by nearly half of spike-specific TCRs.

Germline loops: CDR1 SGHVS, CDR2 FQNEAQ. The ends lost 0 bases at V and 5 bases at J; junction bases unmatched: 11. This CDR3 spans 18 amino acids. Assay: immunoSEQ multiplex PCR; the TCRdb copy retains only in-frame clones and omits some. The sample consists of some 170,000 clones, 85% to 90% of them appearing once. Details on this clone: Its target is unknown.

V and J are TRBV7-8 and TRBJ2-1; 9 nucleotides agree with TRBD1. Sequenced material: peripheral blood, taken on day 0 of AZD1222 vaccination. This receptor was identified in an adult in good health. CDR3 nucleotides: TGTGCCAGCAGCTTAGCGAGAACAGGGGGCTTCGACGACAATGAGCAGTTCTTC. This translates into CASSLARTGGFDDNEQFF.